A single sample is the source of the 24 T cell receptor beta chains below, sequenced in a study of beta chain features in type 1 diabetes. Study outcomes and limitations: Moderate yet significant TCRB CDR3 shortening was seen in Type 1 diabetes patients in all four CD4+ subsets.

Which antigens these TCRs recognize remains unknown. The authors reverse transcribed all of the isolated RNA, so sequencing captured expressed TCRB transcripts. Assay used: immunoSEQ multiplex PCR; TCRdb lists only in-frame clones, some missing. Of 200,000 to 300,000 clones listed, about a fifth were seen once; the top ten hold approximately 0.029%. The sequenced material came from naive CD4+ T cells from blood. The receptors come from a woman aged 40 to 55 with type 1 diabetes.

V gene TRBV28 combines with J gene TRBJ2-1, with 9 bases matching TRBD2. The J segment lost 4 bases and the V segment lost 8 bases, leaving 6 bases of the junction unmatched. CDR1 is MDHEN, CDR2 SYDVKM, per germline. The CDR3 is 14 amino acids. CDR3 bases: TGTGCCAGCCTGTCTAGCGGGGAATACAATGAGCAGTTCTTC. It is translated as CASLSSGEYNEQFF. The entire variable domain, with the rest obtained from reference TRBV28 and TRBJ2-1, is as follows: DVKVTQSSRYLVKRTGEKVFLECVQDMDHENMFWYRQDPGLGLRLIYFSYDVKMKEKGDIPEGYSVSREKKERFSLILESASTNQTSMYLCASLSSGEYNEQFFGPGTRLTVL.

This chain connects TRBV7-2 to TRBJ2-7; 8 positions agree with TRBD2. V gave up 3 bases and J gave up 6 bases; unmatched junction bases: 4. The CDR3 is made up of 13 amino acids. CDR1 is SGHTA and CDR2 is FQGNSA in the germline V gene. CDR3 DNA sequence: TGTGCCAGCAGCTTGCGGGAGGAGGGCGAGCAGTACTTC. It encodes CASSLREEGEQYF.

The gene calls are TRBV7-9 and TRBJ1-1; weak D call: TRBD1 (5 bases). The CDR3 runs to 13 residues. The germline V and J ends were trimmed by 3 bases and 2 bases, with 7 bases remaining between them. Germline-derived CDR1 and CDR2 are SEHNR and FQNEAQ (reference sequence). CDR3 in amino acids: CASSFQGNTEAFF. As DNA, the CDR3 is TGTGCCAGCAGCTTTCAGGGTAACACTGAAGCTTTCTTT.

This clone was seen a handful of times. The chain carries TRBV7-2 and TRBJ2-4, with a possible D match to TRBD1 (5 bases). The CDR3 sequence is 14 residues long. V lost 1 base to trimming and J lost 6 bases, with 10 bases between them. Germline V lookup: CDR1 SGHTA, CDR2 FQGNSA. CDR3 sequence reads: CASSLEGVSNIQYF. The CDR3 bases are TGTGCCAGCAGCTTAGAAGGGGTCTCAAACATTCAGTACTTC.

This clone has only a few counts. The genes are TRBV5-1 and TRBJ1-5; the match to TRBD1 covers 7 bases. CDR1 SGHRS and CDR2 YFSETQ come from the germline V gene. The length of the CDR3 is 15 residues. Trimming at V came to 4 bases and at J to 4 bases, leaving 8 bases not matched to a gene. DNA of the CDR3: TGCGCCAGCAGCGTGGCGGGGGACAGAAATCAGCCCCAGCATTTT. Its protein is CASSVAGDRNQPQHF.

This clone was seen more than once but under ten times. Here the CDR3 reads CASSYSSGRTDTQYF. The DNA of the CDR3 is TGTGCCAGCAGTTACTCTTCAGGGAGGACAGATACGCAGTATTTT. The chain uses TRBV6-5 and TRBJ2-3, with D possibly TRBD2 on 6 matching bases. Germline assignment: CDR1 MNHEY and CDR2 SVGAGI. This CDR3 has 15 amino acids. The V end was cut by 0 bases, the J end by 3 bases, with 10 bases between.

V gene TRBV4-2 combines with J gene TRBJ2-1; 10 bases align to TRBD2. Trimming removed 2 bases from V and 1 base from J; junction bases left unmatched: 2. Germline V gene data show CDR1 as LGHNA and CDR2 as YNFKEQ. CDR3 size: 16 residues. This CDR3 is CASSQLAGASYNEQFF. In DNA, the CDR3 is TGTGCCAGCAGCCAACTAGCGGGAGCTTCCTACAATGAGCAGTTCTTC.

This clone was picked up a small number of times. J is TRBJ2-1 and V is TRBV15; 11 nucleotides align to TRBD2. Germline CDR1 LNHNV, CDR2 YYDKDF (reference sequence). The CDR3 is made up of 18 amino acids. Germline trimming cut 3 bases from V and 5 bases from J; bases unmatched to any gene: 12. CDR3 amino acids: CATSRPTSGRESDNEQFF. DNA of the CDR3: TGTGCCACCAGCAGGCCTACTAGCGGGAGAGAGTCCGACAATGAGCAGTTCTTC.

The chain has TRBV7-2 and TRBJ2-3; perhaps TRBD2 as D (7 bases). The V end was cut by 1 base, the J end by 2 bases, with 13 bases between. This CDR3 is built from 16 residues. Germline CDR1 is SGHTA and CDR2 is FQGNSA. Here the CDR3 reads CASSLGGGASTDTQYF. The CDR3 DNA sequence: TGTGCCAGCAGCTTAGGAGGGGGGGCCTCCACAGATACGCAGTATTTT.

This CDR3 reads CASSIPRGTYEQYF. In nucleotides, the CDR3 is TGTGCCAGCAGCATCCCCAGGGGAACCTACGAGCAGTACTTC. The rearrangement uses TRBV28 and TRBJ2-7, with TRBD1 as a possible D gene (6 bases). The CDR3 is 14 amino acids. V was pared by 6 bases and J by 2 bases, with 14 bases between. The germline CDR1 and CDR2 sequences are MDHEN and SYDVKM.

The chain couples TRBV5-6 to TRBJ2-1, with 8 nucleotides matching TRBD2. The CDR3 has 15 amino acids. The trim removed 2 bases at V and 4 bases at J, leaving 5 bases unmatched. Germline values: CDR1 SGHDT, CDR2 YYEEEE. In DNA form, the CDR3 reads TGTGCCAGCAGCTTTAGCGGGAATGGGTACAATGAGCAGTTCTTC. Residues: CASSFSGNGYNEQFF.

The V and J genes are TRBV6-6 and TRBJ1-2; 8 bases are a match to TRBD1. CDR1 and CDR2 (germline): MNHNY, SVGAGI (reference sequence). This CDR3 is 13 amino acids long. V lost 6 bases, J lost 8 bases, and 8 bases stayed unmatched. CDR3 sequence: CASREGQVRGYTF. Written as DNA, the CDR3 is TGTGCCAGCAGGGAGGGACAGGTGCGCGGCTACACCTTC.

Only a few counts were recorded for this clone. This rearrangement joins TRBV11-3 to TRBJ2-3, with 8 nucleotides matching TRBD2. The germline gives CDR1 SGHNT, CDR2 YENEEA. V was pared by 4 bases and J by 7 bases, with 4 bases of the junction left unmatched. CDR3 length equals 13 residues. The CDR3 region is CASSSGRANTQYF. CDR3 DNA: TGTGCCAGCAGCTCCGGGAGGGCGAATACGCAGTATTTT.

This clone has only a few counts. J is TRBJ1-2 and V is TRBV7-3; possible D gene TRBD1, 5 bases. Trimming took off 5 bases at V and 4 bases at J, with 14 bases between the two ends. Germline CDR1 SGHTA, CDR2 FQGTGA. CDR3 length: 14 amino acids. The CDR3, as DNA: TGTGCCAGCAGCCTGGGAGGGGAGTCCTATGGCTACACCTTC. Protein product: CASSLGGESYGYTF.

In this sample, this clone turned up a few times. The genes are TRBV28 and TRBJ1-4; the D gene is possibly TRBD1 (5 bases). This CDR3 contains 13 residues. V was trimmed by 4 bases and J by 11 bases, leaving 14 bases between them. Germline CDR1 is MDHEN and CDR2 is SYDVKM. The CDR3 DNA follows: TGTGCCAGCAGTTGGGGGACCCGGGGGAAACTGTTTTTT. It is translated as CASSWGTRGKLFF.

The rearrangement links TRBV7-9 to TRBJ1-5; tentative D call: TRBD1 (5 bases). Trimming shortened V by 6 bases and J by 1 base, and 13 bases separated the two germline ends. CDR1 and CDR2 from the germline V gene are SEHNR and FQNEAQ (reference sequence). The CDR3 runs to 15 residues. The CDR3 bases are TGTGCCAGCAGTGAAACCGGGGGGAGCAATCAGCCCCAGCATTTT. Its protein is CASSETGGSNQPQHF.

The rearrangement links TRBV6-5 to TRBJ2-7, with 7 bases lining up with TRBD1. Germline CDR1 and CDR2: MNHEY and SVGAGI. The length of the CDR3 is 15 residues. Germline trimming cut 2 bases from V and 9 bases from J; bases unmatched to any gene: 13. This CDR3 reads CASSYLGTDYEMQYF. CDR3 DNA: TGTGCCAGCAGTTACCTAGGGACAGATTACGAGATGCAGTACTTC.

A few counts support this clone. The chain combines TRBV11-2 with TRBJ1-2; 7 nucleotides align to TRBD1. The V and J ends lost 5 bases and 4 bases, in that order; junction bases with no gene match: 7. This CDR3 spans 14 amino acids. Per the germline V gene, CDR1 is SGHAT and CDR2 is FQNNGV. DNA for the CDR3: TGTGCCAGCAGCGTCCGGGACAGCCGCTATGGCTACACCTTC. It codes for CASSVRDSRYGYTF.

This clone occurred once. This chain uses TRBV7-2 with TRBJ1-1, with a weak D call TRBD1 (5 bases). V was clipped by 3 bases and J by 1 base, with 9 bases between them. Germline values: CDR1 SGHTA, CDR2 FQGNSA. CDR3 length: 14 amino acids. The CDR3 DNA reads TGTGCCAGCAGCTTTCAGGGTACGAACACTGAAGCTTTCTTT. It encodes CASSFQGTNTEAFF. The full variable domain, rest sourced from reference TRBV7-2 and TRBJ1-1, is GAGVSQSPSNKVTEKGKDVELRCDPISGHTALYWYRQSLGQGLEFLIYFQGNSAPDKSGLPSDRFSAERTGGSVSTLTIQRTQQEDSAVYLCASSFQGTNTEAFFGQGTRLTVV.

V is TRBV30 and J is TRBJ2-1, with TRBD2 identical over 15 bases. With 8 bases clipped from V and 9 bases from J, the junction kept 8 bases outside the gene matches. The CDR3 is 14 amino acids. Germline V gene lookup returns CDR1 GTSNPN and CDR2 SVGIG (reference sequence). The CDR3 is CAGSGLAGGGEQFF. The DNA of the CDR3 is TGTGCCGGGTCGGGACTAGCGGGAGGTGGTGAGCAGTTCTTC.

Only a few counts were recorded for this clone. The rearrangement uses TRBV7-2 and TRBJ2-3; D may be TRBD1 (6 bases). Looked up from germline, CDR1 is SGHTA and CDR2 is FQGNSA. V was cut by 0 bases and J by 5 bases, with 9 bases left in between. The CDR3 has 14 residues. Written as DNA, the CDR3 is TGTGCCAGCAGCTTAGCGCTACAGGGAGATACGCAGTATTTT. This gives the protein CASSLALQGDTQYF.

The rearrangement links TRBV7-9 to TRBJ2-3; 10 bases fit TRBD2. J lost 0 bases, V lost 6 bases, and 6 bases had no gene match. This CDR3 has 16 amino acids. From germline, CDR1 is SEHNR and CDR2 FQNEAQ (reference sequence). DNA of the CDR3: TGTGCCAGCAGTCCGCCGGGACTAGCGAGCACAGATACGCAGTATTTT. As protein: CASSPPGLASTDTQYF.

This clone was seen a few times. V and J are TRBV6-6 and TRBJ1-2, with TRBD1 matching over 9 bases. With 3 bases clipped from V and 2 bases from J, the junction kept 4 bases outside the gene matches. The CDR3 has 15 residues. Germline assignment: CDR1 MNHNY and CDR2 SVGAGI (reference sequence). As DNA, the CDR3 is TGTGCCAGCAGTTATGAGGGACAGGGAAACTATGGCTACACCTTC. Translated, it gives CASSYEGQGNYGYTF.

This clone was counted only a few times. This chain connects TRBV7-3 to TRBJ2-3, with TRBD1 matching 7 bases. Germline V lookup: CDR1 SGHTA, CDR2 FQGTGA. V trimming: 4 bases; J trimming: 1 base; junction bases outside the gene matches: 2. The CDR3 length is 14 residues. CDR3 protein: CASSWTGRTDTQYF. The CDR3 nucleotides read TGTGCCAGCAGCTGGACAGGCCGCACAGATACGCAGTATTTT.